These T cell receptor beta chains were read from a single sample in a study of T cells in Graves' hyperthyroidism and ophthalmopathy. TCRdb analysed the multiplex PCR reads with MiXCR anew, one entry per CDR3 protein. The sample has hundreds of thousands of distinct CDR3 sequences, under 60% seen once; the top ten hold about 8.2%. The sample was peripheral blood or thyroid tissue (not recorded which). The receptors were gathered from a woman between 18 and 29 years old with Graves' hyperthyroidism. CDR3s include the opening cysteine and the closing phenylalanine or tryptophan. D genes are given only for firm matches. Size is omitted from some rows. Given values are once, few, many or a class for expanded clones.

>NA|NA|TRBV11-1|TRBJ1-1
CASSFRRGGGTEAFF
TGTGCCAGCAGTTTCAGGCGAGGGGGTGGCACTGAAGCTTTCTTT
>few|NA|TRBV9|TRBJ1-2
CASATFYGYTF
TGTGCCAGCGCGACATTTTATGGCTACACCTTC
>many|NA|TRBV12-3/TRBV12-4|TRBJ1-1
CASSLAGRQGTEAFF
TGTGCCAGCAGTTTAGCGGGGCGCCAGGGGACTGAAGCTTTCTTT
>NA|TRBD2|TRBV20-1|TRBJ2-7
CSASTSGRFSSYEQYF
TGCAGTGCCTCGACTAGCGGGAGGTTTTCATCCTACGAGCAGTACTTC
>many|NA|TRBV7-9|TRBJ1-5
CASSRGGMEGNQPQHF
TGTGCCAGCAGCCGTGGCGGGATGGAAGGCAATCAGCCCCAGCATTTT
>many|NA|TRBV20-1|TRBJ2-7
CSARDRSAPPYEQYF
TGCAGTGCTAGAGATCGTTCCGCCCCTCCCTACGAGCAGTACTTC
>NA|TRBD2|TRBV25-1|TRBJ2-7
CASSRARGVEQYF
TGTGCCAGCTCACGCGCGCGGGGGGTCGAGCAGTACTTC
>NA|TRBD2|TRBV5-1|TRBJ2-5
CASSLGASGSQETQYF
TGCGCCAGCAGCTTGGGGGCTAGCGGGAGCCAAGAGACCCAGTACTTC
>NA|NA|TRBV10-3|TRBJ1-3
CASSLVSSGNTIYF
TGTGCCAGCAGCCTCGTCAGTTCTGGAAACACCATATATTTT
>once|TRBD1|TRBV29-1|TRBJ1-2
CSIDRDRGKGYTF
TGCAGTATAGACCGGGACAGGGGAAAAGGCTACACCTTC
>many|NA|TRBV29-1|TRBJ1-1
CSVLDTHTEAFF
TGCAGCGTGTTAGACACTCACACTGAAGCTTTCTTT
>many|TRBD1|TRBV15|TRBJ1-4
CATSNRQGAEKLFF
TGTGCCACCAGCAACCGACAGGGAGCTGAAAAACTGTTTTTT
>NA|NA|TRBV25-1|TRBJ2-7
CASSLRSQAHEQYF
TGTGCCAGCTCCCTCCGGTCCCAGGCCCACGAGCAGTACTTC
>NA|NA|TRBV29-1|TRBJ2-7
CSGGDSSEQYF
TGCAGCGGCGGTGACAGTTCCGAGCAGTACTTC
>NA|TRBD2|TRBV29-1|TRBJ2-7
CSVASGYYEQYF
TGCAGCGTGGCTAGCGGATACTACGAGCAGTACTTC
>NA|TRBD1|TRBV7-9|TRBJ1-2
CASSSQGQGAADGYTF
TGTGCCAGCAGCTCTCAAGGACAGGGGGCAGCGGATGGCTACACCTTC
>few|NA|TRBV9|TRBJ2-2
CASSVGDGTGELFF
TGTGCCAGCAGCGTAGGGGACGGCACCGGGGAGCTGTTTTTT
>NA|NA|TRBV2|TRBJ2-2
CASKKLRGTGELFF
TGTGCCAGCAAAAAACTCCGGGGGACCGGGGAGCTGTTTTTT
>NA|TRBD1|TRBV10-3|TRBJ1-4
CASSFGMGQGEEKLFF
TGTGCCAGCAGTTTTGGTATGGGACAGGGTGAGGAAAAACTGTTTTTT
>few|TRBD1|TRBV5-6|TRBJ2-7
CASSSDRAFYEQYF
TGTGCCAGCAGCTCGGACAGGGCCTTCTACGAGCAGTACTTC
>few|NA|TRBV7-9|TRBJ2-7
CASSLPERYEQYF
TGTGCCAGCAGCTTACCCGAACGGTACGAGCAGTACTTC
>many|NA|TRBV10-3|TRBJ1-1
CAIKIKMNTEAFF
TGTGCCATCAAAATTAAGATGAACACTGAAGCTTTCTTT
>many|NA|TRBV7-9|TRBJ2-5
CASSSQVRETQYF
TGTGCCAGCAGCTCTCAGGTTCGGGAGACCCAGTACTTC
>many|NA|TRBV19|TRBJ2-5
CASSPHRETQYF
TGTGCCAGTAGTCCACATCGGGAGACCCAGTACTTC
>NA|NA|TRBV7-9|TRBJ2-7
CASSLDVSSRSYEQYF
TGTGCCAGCAGCTTAGATGTGTCTAGTCGATCCTACGAGCAGTACTTC
>NA|TRBD2|TRBV9|TRBJ2-5
CASSVAGGPGETQYF
TGTGCCAGCAGCGTAGCGGGAGGGCCTGGGGAGACCCAGTACTTC
>NA|NA|TRBV24-1|TRBJ1-4
CATSDRTADNEKLFF
TGTGCCACCAGTGATCGGACAGCTGATAATGAAAAACTGTTTTTT
>NA|NA|TRBV7-9|TRBJ2-7
CASSLEDSLSYEQYF
TGTGCCAGCAGCTTAGAGGACAGCTTATCTTACGAGCAGTACTTC
>few|TRBD2|TRBV20-1|TRBJ2-6
CSASPASGSFAGANVLTF
TGCAGTGCTAGCCCGGCTAGCGGGTCTTTTGCTGGGGCCAACGTCCTGACTTTC
>NA|NA|TRBV12-3/TRBV12-4|TRBJ1-5
CASSYLQGGNQPQHF
TGTGCCAGCAGTTACCTACAGGGCGGCAATCAGCCCCAGCATTTT
>NA|TRBD2|TRBV5-1|TRBJ2-5
CASSLELGLAGVETQYF
TGCGCCAGCAGCTTGGAGTTAGGACTAGCGGGAGTGGAGACCCAGTACTTC
>NA|TRBD1|TRBV20-1|TRBJ1-5
CSAKTWTGDLQPQHF
TGCAGTGCGAAGACCTGGACAGGGGATCTCCAGCCCCAGCATTTT
>many|TRBD1|TRBV7-9|TRBJ2-5
CASSWDRGGETQYF
TGTGCCAGCAGCTGGGACAGGGGAGGCGAGACCCAGTACTTC
>NA|TRBD1|TRBV13|TRBJ1-2
CASSPWGTVNYGYTF
TGTGCCAGCAGTCCCTGGGGGACAGTAAACTATGGCTACACCTTC
>NA|NA|TRBV2|TRBJ1-5
CASSFGLAVGLNQPQHF
TGTGCCAGCAGTTTCGGCTTAGCAGTGGGCCTCAATCAGCCCCAGCATTTT
>few|NA|TRBV6-1|TRBJ2-7
CASRPGLPQHHEQYF
TGTGCCAGCAGGCCGGGACTTCCCCAGCACCACGAGCAGTACTTC
>many|NA|TRBV29-1|TRBJ2-7
CSVAGGGEQYF
TGCAGCGTTGCCGGTGGGGGGGAGCAGTACTTC
>few|TRBD2|TRBV7-8|TRBJ2-2
CASSSPSGRAVPGELFF
TGTGCCAGCAGCTCCCCTAGTGGGAGGGCCGTTCCCGGGGAGCTGTTTTTT
>NA|NA|TRBV7-3|TRBJ2-2
CASSPVIPAGELFF
TGTGCCAGCAGCCCAGTGATCCCGGCCGGGGAGCTGTTTTTT
>NA|NA|TRBV5-1|TRBJ1-2
CASSLVGAGDGYTF
TGCGCCAGCAGCTTGGTTGGGGCAGGGGATGGCTACACCTTC
>NA|TRBD1|TRBV25-1|TRBJ1-2
CASVDSRGRQGVGYTF
TGTGCCAGCGTAGATTCCCGGGGAAGACAGGGGGTCGGCTACACCTTC
>few|NA|TRBV29-1|TRBJ2-5
CSVEDLYREETQYF
TGCAGCGTTGAAGATCTTTACAGGGAAGAGACCCAGTACTTC
>once|NA|TRBV7-9|TRBJ1-3
CASSDTNSGNTIYF
TGTGCCAGCAGCGACACCAACTCTGGAAACACCATATATTTT
>NA|NA|TRBV11-1|TRBJ2-5
CASSLAQGGETQYF
TGTGCCAGCAGCTTAGCGCAGGGCGGAGAGACCCAGTACTTC
>NA|NA|TRBV25-1|TRBJ1-3
CASSSLGNSGGNTIYF
TGTGCCAGCAGTTCTCTCGGGAATTCTGGTGGAAACACCATATATTTT
>few|NA|TRBV5-6|TRBJ1-5
CASSSGRDDQPQHF
TGTGCCAGCAGCTCCGGTAGGGATGACCAGCCCCAGCATTTT
>few|NA|TRBV11-3|TRBJ2-6
CASSQATAPSGANVLTF
TGTGCCAGCAGCCAGGCGACAGCTCCCTCTGGGGCCAACGTCCTGACTTTC
>NA|TRBD1|TRBV7-2|TRBJ2-7
CAWDRDRTSHEQYF
TGTGCCTGGGACCGGGACAGAACCTCCCACGAGCAGTACTTC
>few|NA|TRBV14|TRBJ2-5
CASSQDPRVQTQYF
TGTGCCAGCAGCCAAGATCCCAGGGTCCAGACCCAGTACTTC
>NA|TRBD1|TRBV2|TRBJ2-5
CASSLRGQQETQYF
TGTGCCAGCAGTTTAAGGGGACAGCAAGAGACCCAGTACTTC
>NA|NA|TRBV11-2|TRBJ1-1
CASRRGHTGNTEAFF
TGTGCCAGCAGACGAGGCCACACAGGGAACACTGAAGCTTTCTTT
>NA|NA|TRBV20-1|TRBJ1-6
CSARPERGMGSPLHF
TGCAGTGCTAGACCCGAACGGGGTATGGGTTCACCCCTCCACTTT
>once|NA|TRBV25-1|TRBJ1-3
CASLNSGNTIYF
TGTGCCAGCCTGAACTCTGGAAACACCATATATTTT
>NA|NA|TRBV7-9|TRBJ1-2
CASSLAGEDGYTF
TGTGCCAGCAGCTTGGCAGGGGAGGATGGCTACACCTTC
>NA|TRBD1|TRBV2|TRBJ2-7
CASSERTGASYEQYF
TGTGCCAGCAGTGAACGTACAGGGGCCTCCTACGAGCAGTACTTC
>NA|TRBD1|TRBV10-3|TRBJ1-1
CASSESRTGTVNTEAFF
TGTGCCAGCAGTGAGTCAAGAACCGGGACAGTGAACACTGAAGCTTTCTTT
>few|TRBD2|TRBV7-2|TRBJ2-7
CASREGLAFSYEQYF
TGTGCCAGCAGGGAAGGACTAGCGTTCTCCTACGAGCAGTACTTC
>many|NA|TRBV2|TRBJ2-5
CASSATPRETQYF
TGTGCCAGCAGTGCCACACCACGAGAGACCCAGTACTTC
>once|TRBD1|TRBV24-1|TRBJ1-2
CATSVTGVYGYTF
TGTGCCACCAGTGTAACAGGGGTCTATGGCTACACCTTC
>NA|NA|TRBV2|TRBJ2-2
CASGGRLFF
TGTGCCAGCGGGGGAAGGTTGTTTTTT